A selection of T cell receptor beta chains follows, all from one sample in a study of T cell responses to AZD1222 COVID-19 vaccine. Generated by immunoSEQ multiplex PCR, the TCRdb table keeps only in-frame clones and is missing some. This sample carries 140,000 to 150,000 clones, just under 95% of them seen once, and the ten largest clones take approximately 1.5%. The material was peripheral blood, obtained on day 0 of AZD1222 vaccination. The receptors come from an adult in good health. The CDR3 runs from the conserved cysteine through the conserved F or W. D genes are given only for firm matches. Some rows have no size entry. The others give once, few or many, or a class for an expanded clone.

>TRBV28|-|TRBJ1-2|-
TGTGCCAGCTGTCACAGACACCAGGTTTTAGCGGGAGACGACGGCTACACCTTC
CASCHRHQVLAGDDGYTF
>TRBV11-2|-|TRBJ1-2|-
TGTGCCAGCAGTTGGTCGGGGGGATCCTATGGCTACACCTTC
CASSWSGGSYGYTF
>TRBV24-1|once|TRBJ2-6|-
TGTGCCACCAGTGATACGGGAGTTTACGGGGCCAACGTCCTGACTTTC
CATSDTGVYGANVLTF
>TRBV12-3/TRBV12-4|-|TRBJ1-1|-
TGTGCCAGCAGTTTAGAGATGAACACTGAAGCTTTCTTT
CASSLEMNTEAFF
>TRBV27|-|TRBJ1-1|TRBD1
TGTGCCAGCGGAGAACAGGGGGCTCTCAGTGAAGCTTTCTTT
CASGEQGALSEAFF
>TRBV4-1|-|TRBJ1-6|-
TGCGCCAGCAGCCTAAGAGAGAGCCTGCCGGGGAAAGATTCACCCCTCCACTTT
CASSLRESLPGKDSPLHF
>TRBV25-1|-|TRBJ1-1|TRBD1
TGTGCCAGCAGTATCGGACAGGGGGAATGCACTGAAGCTTTCTTT
CASSIGQGECTEAFF
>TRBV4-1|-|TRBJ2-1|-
TGCGCCAGCAGTCCTAAACCGGGCCAAATTTCCTACAATGAGCAGTTCTTC
CASSPKPGQISYNEQFF
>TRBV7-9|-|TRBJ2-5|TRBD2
TGTGCCAGCAGCCCCGGACTAGCGGGAGGTGAGGAGACCCAGTACTTC
CASSPGLAGGEETQYF
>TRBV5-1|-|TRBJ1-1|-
TGCGCCAGCAGCTTGGGACCCTTGCAGGACACTGAAGCTTTCTTT
CASSLGPLQDTEAFF
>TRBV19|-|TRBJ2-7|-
TGTGCCAGTAGTTCAGGGGCAAGGTACGAGCAGTACTTC
CASSSGARYEQYF
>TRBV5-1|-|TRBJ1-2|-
TGCGCCAGCAGCATTAACCGGGACATCTATGGCTACACCTTC
CASSINRDIYGYTF
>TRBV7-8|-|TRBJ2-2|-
TGTGCCAGCGTCCCAACAGCGAACACCGGGGAGCTGTTTTTT
CASVPTANTGELFF
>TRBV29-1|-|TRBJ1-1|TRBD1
TGCAGCGGATCCGGGACAGAGAACACTGAAGCTTTCTTT
CSGSGTENTEAFF
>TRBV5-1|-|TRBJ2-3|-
TGCGCCAGCTGTGGGGTGTCGCCATCCACAGATACGCAGTATTTT
CASCGVSPSTDTQYF
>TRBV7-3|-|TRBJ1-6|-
TGTGCCAGCAGCTCTGGAGGGCCCCAGAATTCACCCCTCCACTTT
CASSSGGPQNSPLHF
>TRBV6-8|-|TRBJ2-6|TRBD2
TGTGCCAGCATCTCGATTAGCGGGAGGCTCGGGGCCAACGTCCTGACTTTC
CASISISGRLGANVLTF
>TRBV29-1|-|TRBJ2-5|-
TGCAGCGTTGGGGTTCCCCAAGAGACCCAGTACTTC
CSVGVPQETQYF
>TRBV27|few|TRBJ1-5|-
TGTGCCAGCAGATTGGGAGGGGGCAATCAGCCCCAGCATTTT
CASRLGGGNQPQHF
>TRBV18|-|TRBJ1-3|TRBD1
TGTGCCAGCTCACCACGGACAGGAAGTGCCATATATTTT
CASSPRTGSAIYF
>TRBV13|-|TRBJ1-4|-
TGTGCCAGCAGCTTATGGGGCTCCAATGAAAAACTGTTTTTT
CASSLWGSNEKLFF
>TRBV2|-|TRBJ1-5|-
TGTGCCAGCAGTGAACCCGTTCAGCCCCAGCATTTT
CASSEPVQPQHF
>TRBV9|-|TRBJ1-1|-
TGTGCCAGCAGCCCTAGTGGGCTAAAGATGAACACTGAAGCTTTCTTT
CASSPSGLKMNTEAFF
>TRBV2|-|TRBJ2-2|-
TGTGCCAGCAGCATATATACCGGGACCATCACCGGGGAGCTGTTTTTT
CASSIYTGTITGELFF
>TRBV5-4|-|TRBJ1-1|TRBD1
TGTGCCAGCAGCTTGGGGACAGGGCTGAACACTGAAGCTTTCTTT
CASSLGTGLNTEAFF
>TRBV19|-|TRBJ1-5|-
TGTGCCAGTAGCCCGTCGAGTATATGGGGTAGGGGAAGCAATCAGCCCCAGCATTTT
CASSPSSIWGRGSNQPQHF
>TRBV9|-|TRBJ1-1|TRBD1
TGTGCCAGCAGCGTAGATGGGACAGGGGGCACTGAAGCTTTCTTT
CASSVDGTGGTEAFF
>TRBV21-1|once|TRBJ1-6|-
TGTGCCAGCGTCCCGGACAGGGGGCGCGTTTCACCCCTCCACTTT
CASVPDRGRVSPLHF
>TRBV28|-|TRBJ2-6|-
TGTGCCAGCAGCTATACCAGATTTGAGGGAGCTTCCTCTGGGGCCAACGTCCTGACTTTC
CASSYTRFEGASSGANVLTF
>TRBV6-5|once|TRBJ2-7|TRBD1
TGTGCCATACATTGGACAGGCTCCTACGAGCAGTACTTC
CAIHWTGSYEQYF
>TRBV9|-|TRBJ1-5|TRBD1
TGTGCCAGCAGCGAGGGACAGGGGGCATTAAATCAGCCCCAGCATTTT
CASSEGQGALNQPQHF
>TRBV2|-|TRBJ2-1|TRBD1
TGTGCCAGCACCCCGGAGGGGTTGATGACAGGGGGAGGCTACAATGAGCAGTTCTTC
CASTPEGLMTGGGYNEQFF
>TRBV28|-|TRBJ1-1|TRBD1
TGTGCCAGCACCGATTACAGACAGGGGGCAGACACTGAAGCTTTCTTT
CASTDYRQGADTEAFF
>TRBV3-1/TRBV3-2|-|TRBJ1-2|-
TGTGCCAGCAGCCAAGGGAGTCTGATATATGGCTACACCTTC
CASSQGSLIYGYTF
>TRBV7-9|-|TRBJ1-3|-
TGTGCCAGCAGCGTCGGGTCCCACTTTTTTAGCTCTGGAAACACCATATATTTT
CASSVGSHFFSSGNTIYF
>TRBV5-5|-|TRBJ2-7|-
TGTGCCAGCAGCTTGCCCTGGGGGGCGTCCTACGAGCAGTACTTC
CASSLPWGASYEQYF
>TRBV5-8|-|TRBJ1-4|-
TGTGCCAGCAGCTTGGATGGCGGGGGTAATGAAAAACTGTTTTTT
CASSLDGGGNEKLFF